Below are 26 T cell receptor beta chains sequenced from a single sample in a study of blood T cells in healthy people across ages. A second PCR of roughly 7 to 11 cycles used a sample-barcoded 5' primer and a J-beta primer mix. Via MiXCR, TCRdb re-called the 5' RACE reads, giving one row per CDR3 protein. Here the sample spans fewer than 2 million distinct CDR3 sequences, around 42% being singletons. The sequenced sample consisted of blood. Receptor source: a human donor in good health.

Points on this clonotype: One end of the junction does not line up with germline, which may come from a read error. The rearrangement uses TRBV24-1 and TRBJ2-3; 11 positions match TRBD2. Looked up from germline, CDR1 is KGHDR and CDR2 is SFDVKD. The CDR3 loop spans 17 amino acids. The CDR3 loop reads CATSTSGGSLTTDTRYF. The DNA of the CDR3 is TGTGCCACCAGTACTAGCGGGGGCTCCCTAACCACAGATACGCGGTATTTT.

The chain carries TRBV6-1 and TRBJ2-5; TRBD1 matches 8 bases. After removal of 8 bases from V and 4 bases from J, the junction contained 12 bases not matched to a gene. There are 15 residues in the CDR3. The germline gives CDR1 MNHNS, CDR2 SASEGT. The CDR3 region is CASRHDRGGGETQYF. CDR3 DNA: TGTGCCAGCCGGCATGACAGGGGAGGAGGAGAGACCCAGTACTTC.

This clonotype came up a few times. CDR3 amino acids: CASSQAGTGNEKLFF. The CDR3 DNA reads as TGCGCCAGCAGCCAAGCCGGGACGGGGAATGAAAAACTGTTTTTT. This chain connects TRBV4-1 to TRBJ1-4; a possible D gene is TRBD1 (5 bases). CDR1 and CDR2 from the germline V gene are MGHRA and YSYEKL. V was clipped by 1 base and J by 5 bases, with 11 bases between them. The CDR3 covers 15 residues.

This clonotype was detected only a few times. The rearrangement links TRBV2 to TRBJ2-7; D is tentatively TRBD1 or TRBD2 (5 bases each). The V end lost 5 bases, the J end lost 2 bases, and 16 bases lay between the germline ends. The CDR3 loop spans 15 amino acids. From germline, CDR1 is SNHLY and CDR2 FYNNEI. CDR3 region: CASSFGAVVTYEQYF. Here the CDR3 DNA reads TGTGCCAGCAGTTTCGGGGCAGTTGTAACCTACGAGCAGTACTTC.

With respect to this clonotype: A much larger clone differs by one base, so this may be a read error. The CDR3 region is CAWSGTSGGPYEQYF. In DNA, the CDR3 is TGTGCCTGGAGTGGGACTAGCGGGGGGCCCTACGAGCAGTACTTC. This rearrangement joins TRBV30 to TRBJ2-7, with 14 bases lining up with TRBD2. The CDR3 is 15 amino acids. Germline CDR1 is GTSNPN and CDR2 is SVGIG (reference sequence). The trim removed 1 base at V and 2 bases at J, leaving 1 base unmatched.

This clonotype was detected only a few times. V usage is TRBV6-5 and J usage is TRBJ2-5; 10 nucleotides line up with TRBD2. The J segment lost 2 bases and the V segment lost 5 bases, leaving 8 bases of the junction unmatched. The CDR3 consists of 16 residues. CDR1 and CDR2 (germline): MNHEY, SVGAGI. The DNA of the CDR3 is TGTGCCAGCAGTCGCGGGACTAGCGTAAAACAAGAGACCCAGTACTTC. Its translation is CASSRGTSVKQETQYF.

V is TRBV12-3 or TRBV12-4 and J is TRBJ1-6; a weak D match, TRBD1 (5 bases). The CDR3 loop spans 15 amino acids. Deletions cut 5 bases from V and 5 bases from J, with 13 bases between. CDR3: CASSLRDSNNSPLHF. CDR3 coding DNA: TGTGCCAGCAGTCTAAGGGACTCAAATAATTCACCCCTCCACTTT.

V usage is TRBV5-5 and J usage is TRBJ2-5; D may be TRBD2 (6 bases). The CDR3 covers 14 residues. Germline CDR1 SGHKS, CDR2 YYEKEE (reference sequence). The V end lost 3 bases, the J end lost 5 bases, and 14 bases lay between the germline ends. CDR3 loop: CASSSAGTGETQYF. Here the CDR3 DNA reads TGTGCCAGCAGCTCGGCCGGGACTGGGGAGACCCAGTACTTC. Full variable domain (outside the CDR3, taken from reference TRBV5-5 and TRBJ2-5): DAGVTQSPTHLIKTRGQQVTLRCSPISGHKSVSWYQQVLGQGPQFIFQYYEKEERGRGNFPDRFSARQFPNYSSELNVNALLLGDSALYLCASSSAGTGETQYFGPGTRLLVL.

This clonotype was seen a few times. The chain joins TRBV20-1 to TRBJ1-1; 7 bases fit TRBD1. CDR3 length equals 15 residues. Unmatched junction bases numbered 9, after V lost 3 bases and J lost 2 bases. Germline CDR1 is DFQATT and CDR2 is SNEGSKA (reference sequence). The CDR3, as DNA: TGCAGTGCTAGGGGACAGTTGAGAGATAACACTGAAGCTTTCTTT. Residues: CSARGQLRDNTEAFF.

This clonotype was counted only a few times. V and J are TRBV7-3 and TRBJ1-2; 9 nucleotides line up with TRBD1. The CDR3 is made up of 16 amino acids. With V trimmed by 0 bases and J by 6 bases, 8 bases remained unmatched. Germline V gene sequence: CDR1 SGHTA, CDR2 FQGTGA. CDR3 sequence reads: CASSLTSRDREDGYTF. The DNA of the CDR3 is TGTGCCAGCAGCTTAACTTCCCGGGACAGGGAGGATGGCTACACCTTC.

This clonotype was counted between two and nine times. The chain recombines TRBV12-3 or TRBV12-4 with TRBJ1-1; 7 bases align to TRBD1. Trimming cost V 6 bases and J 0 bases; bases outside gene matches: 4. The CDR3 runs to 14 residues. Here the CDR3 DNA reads TGTGCCAGCAGGCCCGGGACAGTGAACACTGAAGCTTTCTTT. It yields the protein CASRPGTVNTEAFF.

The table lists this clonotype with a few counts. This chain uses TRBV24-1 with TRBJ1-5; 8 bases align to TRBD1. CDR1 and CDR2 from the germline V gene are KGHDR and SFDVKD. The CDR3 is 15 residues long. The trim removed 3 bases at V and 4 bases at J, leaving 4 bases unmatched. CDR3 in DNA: TGTGCCACCAGTGATGCTACAGGGGGTAATCAGCCCCAGCATTTT. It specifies CATSDATGGNQPQHF.

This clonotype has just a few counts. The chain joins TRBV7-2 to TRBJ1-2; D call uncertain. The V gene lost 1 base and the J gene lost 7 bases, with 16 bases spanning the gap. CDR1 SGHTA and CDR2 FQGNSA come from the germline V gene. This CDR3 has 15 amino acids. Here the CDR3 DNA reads TGTGCCAGCAGCTTAGATTGGTCCGATCGAGGTGGCTACACCTTC. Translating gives CASSLDWSDRGGYTF.

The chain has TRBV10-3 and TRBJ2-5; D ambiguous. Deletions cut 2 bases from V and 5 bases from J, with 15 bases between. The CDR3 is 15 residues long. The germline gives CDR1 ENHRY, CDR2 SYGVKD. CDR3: CAISEGESYGETQYF. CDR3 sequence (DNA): TGTGCCATCAGTGAGGGCGAGTCCTATGGGGAGACCCAGTACTTC.

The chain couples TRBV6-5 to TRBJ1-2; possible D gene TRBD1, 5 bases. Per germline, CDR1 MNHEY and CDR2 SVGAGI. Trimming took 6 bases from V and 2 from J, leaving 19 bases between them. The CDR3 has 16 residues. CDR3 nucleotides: TGTGCCAGCAGCCCCGAGGGGTGGGCCAGGAACTATGGCTACACCTTC. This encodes CASSPEGWARNYGYTF.

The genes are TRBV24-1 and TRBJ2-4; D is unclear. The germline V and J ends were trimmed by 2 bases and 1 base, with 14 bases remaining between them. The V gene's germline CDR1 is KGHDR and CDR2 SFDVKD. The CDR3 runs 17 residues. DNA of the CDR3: TGTGCCACCAGTGATTGGAAAAAGGGATCGGCCAAAAACATTCAGTACTTC. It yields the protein CATSDWKKGSAKNIQYF.

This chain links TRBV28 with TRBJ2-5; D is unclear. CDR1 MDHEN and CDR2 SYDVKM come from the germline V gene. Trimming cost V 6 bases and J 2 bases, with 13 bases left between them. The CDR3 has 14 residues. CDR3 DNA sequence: TGTGCCAGCAGCAGTTCGTCCTTTCAAGAGACCCAGTACTTC. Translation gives CASSSSSFQETQYF.

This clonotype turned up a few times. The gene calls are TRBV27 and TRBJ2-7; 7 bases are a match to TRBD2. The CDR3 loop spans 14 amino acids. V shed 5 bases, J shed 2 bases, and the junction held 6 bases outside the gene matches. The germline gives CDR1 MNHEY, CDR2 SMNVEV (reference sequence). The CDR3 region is CASSSGARPYEQYF. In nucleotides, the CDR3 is TGTGCCAGCAGTAGCGGGGCCCGTCCCTACGAGCAGTACTTC.

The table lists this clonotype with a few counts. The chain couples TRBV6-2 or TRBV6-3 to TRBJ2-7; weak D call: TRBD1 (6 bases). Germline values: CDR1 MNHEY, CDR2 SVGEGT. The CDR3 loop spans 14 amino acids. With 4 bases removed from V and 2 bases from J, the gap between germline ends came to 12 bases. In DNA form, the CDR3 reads TGTGCCAGCAGTTTGATGGGGGCCCCCTACGAGCAGTACTTC. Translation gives CASSLMGAPYEQYF.

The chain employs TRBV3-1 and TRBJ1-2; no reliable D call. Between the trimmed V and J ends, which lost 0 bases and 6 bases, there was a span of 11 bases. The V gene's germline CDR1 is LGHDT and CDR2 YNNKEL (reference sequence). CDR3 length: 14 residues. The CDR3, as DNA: TGTGCCAGCAGCCAAGAAAGGAGGGTTCATGGCTACACCTTC. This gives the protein CASSQERRVHGYTF.

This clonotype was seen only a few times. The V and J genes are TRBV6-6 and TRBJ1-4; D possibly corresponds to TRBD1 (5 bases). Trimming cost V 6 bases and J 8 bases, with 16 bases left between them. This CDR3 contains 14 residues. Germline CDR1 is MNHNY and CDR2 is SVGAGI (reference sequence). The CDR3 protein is CASSLPGPEEKLFF. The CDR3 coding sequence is TGTGCCAGCAGCCTCCCGGGGCCGGAGGAAAAACTGTTTTTT.

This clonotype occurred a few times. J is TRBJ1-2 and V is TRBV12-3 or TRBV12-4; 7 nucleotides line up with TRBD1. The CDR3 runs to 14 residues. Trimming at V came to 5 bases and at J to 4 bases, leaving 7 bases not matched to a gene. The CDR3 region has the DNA TGTGCCAGCAGTCAAACAGGGGCGGGCTATGGCTACACCTTC. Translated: CASSQTGAGYGYTF.

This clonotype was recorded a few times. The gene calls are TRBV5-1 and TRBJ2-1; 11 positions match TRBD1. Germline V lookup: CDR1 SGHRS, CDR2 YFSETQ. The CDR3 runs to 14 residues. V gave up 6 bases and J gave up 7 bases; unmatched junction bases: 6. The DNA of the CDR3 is TGCGCCAGCAACGGACAGGGGGCGTGGAATGAGCAGTTCTTC. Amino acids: CASNGQGAWNEQFF.

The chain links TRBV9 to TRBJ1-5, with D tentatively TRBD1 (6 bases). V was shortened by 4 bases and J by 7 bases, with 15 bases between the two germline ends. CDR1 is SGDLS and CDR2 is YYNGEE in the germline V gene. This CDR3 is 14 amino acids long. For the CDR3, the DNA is TGTGCCAGCAGCCCTAGACAGGCTGGCCAGCCCCAGCATTTT. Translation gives CASSPRQAGQPQHF.

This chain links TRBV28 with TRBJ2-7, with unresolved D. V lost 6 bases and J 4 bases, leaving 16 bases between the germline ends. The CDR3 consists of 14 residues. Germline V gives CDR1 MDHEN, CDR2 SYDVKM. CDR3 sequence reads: CASRPPWGGYEQYF. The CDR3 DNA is TGTGCCAGCAGGCCTCCCTGGGGTGGGTACGAGCAGTACTTC.

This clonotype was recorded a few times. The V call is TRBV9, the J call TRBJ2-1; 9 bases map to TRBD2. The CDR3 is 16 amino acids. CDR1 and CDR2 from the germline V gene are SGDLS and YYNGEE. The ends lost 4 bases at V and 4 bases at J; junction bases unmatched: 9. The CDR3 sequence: CASSSRGGDPYNEQFF. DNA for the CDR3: TGTGCCAGCAGCTCACGCGGGGGGGACCCTTACAATGAGCAGTTCTTC. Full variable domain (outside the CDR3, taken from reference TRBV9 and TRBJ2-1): DSGVTQTPKHLITATGQRVTLRCSPRSGDLSVYWYQQSLDQGLQFLIQYYNGEERAKGNILERFSAQQFPDLHSELNLSSLELGDSALYFCASSSRGGDPYNEQFFGPGTRLTVL.